The 12 T cell receptor beta chains in this list originate from one sample, sequenced in a study of blood T cells in healthy people across ages. Combining a sample-barcoded 5' primer with a J-beta primer mix, a second PCR ran for about 7 to 11 cycles. TCRdb re-called the 5' RACE reads through MiXCR, storing one row per CDR3 protein. This table holds about 640,000 distinct CDR3 sequences, around 31% found once. The sample taken for sequencing was blood. The receptors originated from an elderly woman in good health.

This clonotype was counted many times. CDR3 residues: CASSHLQGALTYNEQFF. CDR3 bases: TGTGCCAGCAGCCACCTACAGGGCGCGCTGACCTACAATGAGCAGTTCTTC. V gene TRBV3-1 combines with J gene TRBJ2-1; TRBD1 is a possible D gene (6 bases). Germline V gene data show CDR1 as LGHDT and CDR2 as YNNKEL (reference sequence). Trimming cost V 3 bases and J 2 bases, with 17 bases left between them. This CDR3 is built from 17 residues.

J is TRBJ2-1 and V is TRBV3-1; possibly TRBD2 for D (5 bases). This CDR3 has 14 residues. From germline, CDR1 is LGHDT and CDR2 YNNKEL (reference sequence). V gave up 4 bases and J gave up 10 bases, with 17 bases separating them. CDR3 sequence reads: CASSLSASGPEQFF. The CDR3 DNA follows: TGTGCCAGCAGCCTGTCGGCAAGCGGCCCGGAGCAGTTCTTC.

The V gene is TRBV5-1, the J gene TRBJ2-3; a possible D gene is TRBD2 (6 bases). The CDR3 runs 16 residues. Trimming stripped 0 bases from V and 1 base from J, with 12 bases between. The germline gives CDR1 SGHRS, CDR2 YFSETQ. The CDR3 loop reads CASSLVPGGGTDTQYF. CDR3 sequence (DNA): TGCGCCAGCAGCTTGGTCCCCGGGGGTGGCACAGATACGCAGTATTTT.

This clonotype appeared a few times. A much bigger clone sits one base away, suggesting this may be a read error. The rearrangement links TRBV5-1 to TRBJ2-3; weak D call: TRBD2 (5 bases). The V gene lost 5 bases and the J gene lost 5 bases, with 18 bases spanning the gap. There are 15 residues in the CDR3. The germline V gene encodes CDR1 SGHRS and CDR2 YFSETQ. The CDR3 DNA is TGCGCCAGCAGTCCCGGACGGGGTTGGATAGATACGCAGTATTTT. Translated, it gives CASSPGRGWIDTQYF.

V and J are TRBV5-6 and TRBJ2-6, with D perhaps being TRBD1 or TRBD2 (5 bases each). The CDR3 runs 16 residues. Per germline, CDR1 SGHDT and CDR2 YYEEEE. Deletions cut 5 bases from V and 0 bases from J, with 12 bases between. The CDR3 here is CASSWGIPSGANVLTF. CDR3 DNA: TGTGCCAGCAGTTGGGGGATACCCTCTGGGGCCAACGTCCTGACTTTC.

This clonotype was seen a handful of times. The CDR3 bases are TGTGCCAGCAGCGCAGGGGGCCTAGGGAATCAGCCCCAGCATTTT. Encoded protein: CASSAGGLGNQPQHF. This chain links TRBV11-2 with TRBJ1-5, with 8 bases aligning to TRBD1. The CDR3 totals 15 residues. The germline V gene encodes CDR1 SGHAT and CDR2 FQNNGV. V was pared by 5 bases and J by 4 bases, with 7 bases of the junction left unmatched.

This clonotype was counted only a few times. The chain has TRBV6-1 and TRBJ2-1, with TRBD1 identical over 7 bases. Trimming removed 3 bases from V and 10 bases from J; junction bases left unmatched: 6. Germline-derived CDR1 and CDR2 are MNHNS and SASEGT. The CDR3 sequence is 13 residues long. The CDR3 region has the DNA TGTGCCAGCAGTGATACAGGGGATCTCGAGCAGTTCTTC. This translates into CASSDTGDLEQFF.

This clonotype was picked up many times. The genes are TRBV27 and TRBJ2-1; D remains unclear. V was shortened by 4 bases and J by 9 bases, with 13 bases between the two germline ends. The CDR3 has 13 residues. The germline CDR1 and CDR2 sequences are MNHEY and SMNVEV (reference sequence). The CDR3 DNA follows: TGTGCCAGCAGTTCCCAAACATTCATTGAGCAGTTCTTC. Its protein is CASSSQTFIEQFF.

As concerns this clonotype: An end of the junction differs from the germline gene, which may be a read error. The chain couples TRBV10-3 to TRBJ2-5; D is uncertain. The germline V gene has CDR1 ENHRY and CDR2 SYGVKD. The CDR3 has 12 residues. The CDR3 here is CVISVVQETQYF. The CDR3 coding sequence is TGCGTCATCAGTGTTGTACAAGAGACCCAGTACTTC.

This clonotype was seen many times. The chain couples TRBV10-3 to TRBJ2-5; maybe TRBD1 (7 bases). This CDR3 spans 15 amino acids. V dropped 6 bases and J dropped 0 bases, with 14 bases sitting between them. Germline CDR1 is ENHRY and CDR2 is SYGVKD. CDR3 DNA sequence: TGTGCCATCAGGCGGGACAGCGACTACCAAGAGACCCAGTACTTC. Residues: CAIRRDSDYQETQYF.

This clonotype was seen many times. The rearrangement joins TRBV12-3 or TRBV12-4 to TRBJ1-1, with a possible D match to TRBD1 (5 bases). This CDR3 is 14 amino acids long. V was cut by 4 bases and J by 1 base, with 10 bases left in between. In DNA, the CDR3 is TGTGCCAGCAGTTATCAGGGTAGGAACACTGAAGCTTTCTTT. Its translation: CASSYQGRNTEAFF.

This clonotype has more than one count but fewer than ten. The chain combines TRBV18 with TRBJ2-5; TRBD2 aligns across 8 bases. The J call may be mistaken, given a closer DNA end match to TRBJ2-7. The CDR3 is made up of 14 amino acids. Germline V lookup: CDR1 KGHSH, CDR2 LQKENI. The CDR3 reads CASSPGRGGYEQYF. The DNA for the CDR3 is TGTGCCAGCTCGCCCGGGCGCGGGGGGTACGAGCAGTACTTC.